These T cell receptor beta chains were read from a single sample in a study of blood T cells in healthy people across ages. MiXCR, applied by TCRdb to the 5' RACE reads, yields one record per CDR3 protein. The profile shows about 830,000 distinct CDR3 sequences, less than 80% of them singletons. The sequenced sample consisted of blood. These receptors were taken from a man aged 25 to 40 in good health. The CDR3 runs from the conserved cysteine through the conserved F or W. Fields, in order: clone size, D gene, V gene, J gene, CDR3 length, CDR3 protein, CDR3 DNA. The D gene is left open where the match is weak. Clone size, where shown, is once, few, many, or a class for clones that have expanded.

size: NA
D: NA
V: TRBV5-1
J: TRBJ1-1
length: 14
CDR3: CASSSSTGFTEAFF
DNA: TGCGCCAGCAGCTCCTCGACAGGTTTCACTGAAGCTTTCTTT

size: NA
D: NA
V: TRBV4-3
J: TRBJ1-2
length: 16
CDR3: CASSQEGRPRADGYTF
DNA: TGCGCCAGCAGCCAAGAAGGGCGCCCACGGGCTGATGGCTACACCTTC

size: NA
D: NA
V: TRBV28
J: TRBJ2-7
length: 13
CDR3: CASSSTPGYEQYF
DNA: TGTGCCAGCAGTTCGACCCCCGGTTACGAGCAGTACTTC

size: NA
D: NA
V: TRBV3-1
J: TRBJ2-5
length: 14
CDR3: CASSQVYGQETQYF
DNA: TGTGCCAGCAGCCAAGTCTACGGGCAAGAGACCCAGTACTTC

size: NA
D: TRBD1
V: TRBV15
J: TRBJ2-1
length: 14
CDR3: CATSRTGAYNEQFF
DNA: TGTGCCACCAGCAGAACAGGGGCCTACAATGAGCAGTTCTTC

size: NA
D: NA
V: TRBV6-5
J: TRBJ2-5
length: 13
CDR3: CASSWRVRETQYF
DNA: TGTGCCAGCAGTTGGAGGGTACGAGAGACCCAGTACTTC

size: NA
D: NA
V: TRBV5-1
J: TRBJ2-7
length: 12
CDR3: CASIKVINEQYF
DNA: TGCGCCAGCATAAAGGTGATCAACGAGCAGTACTTC

size: NA
D: TRBD2
V: TRBV5-1
J: TRBJ2-5
length: 14
CDR3: CASSSRLAQETQYF
DNA: TGCGCCAGCAGCTCCCGACTAGCCCAAGAGACCCAGTACTTC

size: NA
D: NA
V: TRBV2
J: TRBJ2-3
length: 15
CDR3: CASSSNGGAFDTQYF
DNA: TGTGCCAGCAGTTCAAATGGGGGGGCGTTCGATACGCAGTATTTT

size: NA
D: TRBD1
V: TRBV5-1
J: TRBJ2-7
length: 15
CDR3: CASSLETTGAYEQYF
DNA: TGCGCCAGCAGCTTGGAAACGACAGGGGCCTACGAGCAGTACTTC

size: NA
D: TRBD1
V: TRBV7-9
J: TRBJ1-6
length: 15
CDR3: CASSYSGTAYPPLHF
DNA: TGTGCCAGCAGCTACTCCGGGACAGCTTATCCACCCCTCCACTTT

size: few
D: TRBD1
V: TRBV29-1
J: TRBJ1-2
length: 15
CDR3: CSVDRHRGSNYGYTF
DNA: TGCAGCGTTGATAGGCACAGGGGAAGTAACTATGGCTACACCTTC

size: few
D: NA
V: TRBV4-3
J: TRBJ2-1
length: 14
CDR3: CASSDAGNYNEQFF
DNA: TGCGCCAGCAGCGACGCCGGGAATTACAATGAGCAGTTCTTC

size: NA
D: NA
V: TRBV6-2/TRBV6-3
J: TRBJ2-6
length: 16
CDR3: CASSYPSITGANVLTF
DNA: TGTGCCAGCAGTTATCCCAGTATTACTGGGGCCAACGTCCTGACTTTC

size: NA
D: NA
V: TRBV25-1
J: TRBJ2-2
length: 14
CDR3: CASSEYVDTGELFF
DNA: TGTGCCAGCAGTGAATATGTCGACACCGGGGAGCTGTTTTTT

size: few
D: TRBD1
V: TRBV11-2
J: TRBJ2-7
length: 14
CDR3: CASRQVRGTYEQYF
DNA: TGTGCCAGCAGACAGGTCAGGGGGACCTACGAGCAGTACTTC